The clone carrying this TCR beta chain has only a few counts. CDR3 length: 16 residues. V was clipped by 2 bases and J by 2 bases, with 15 bases between them. In germline, CDR1 is MNHEY, CDR2 SVGEGT. The method was immunoSEQ multiplex PCR; TCRdb's version includes in-frame clones alone and lacks a portion of them. The sample lists roughly 170,000 clones; 60% to 80% were seen once. This sample is part of a study of blood T cell repertoires in COVID-19. Membership in each cohort depended on participant-reported clinical history. This clonotype was obtained from a woman aged 45-65 years who had recovered from COVID-19. The chain employs TRBV6-2 or TRBV6-3 and TRBJ1-1, with D maybe TRBD1 (6 bases). Sequenced material: PBMCs or T cells enriched from blood (not recorded which). The CDR3 loop is CASSYLYGQLNTEAFF. In DNA, the CDR3 is TGTGCCAGCAGTTACCTTTACGGACAGCTCAACACTGAAGCTTTCTTT.